These T cell receptor beta chains were read from a single sample in a study of T cells after yellow fever vaccination. One entry per CDR3 protein, called by TCRdb with MiXCR from the 5' RACE reads. The sample contains just under 85,000 distinct CDR3 sequences, about 14% of which appear only once. The sequencing here drew on CD8+ T cells not binding an NS4B(214-222) dextramer, sorted from PBMCs, taken 21 days after the first yellow fever vaccination. The receptor source for this set is a man aged 18 to 35 who received the YFV17D yellow fever vaccine. The CDR3 runs from the conserved cysteine through the conserved F or W. D genes are given only for firm matches. Size tells how often a clone was seen (once, few, many) or the class of an expanded clone, and some rows leave it out.

D gene | clone size | J gene | V gene | CDR3 protein | CDR3 DNA
TRBD2 | many | TRBJ2-1 | TRBV4-1 | CASSQGTRGFSYNEQFF | TGCGCCAGCAGCCAAGGCACGCGGGGGTTTTCCTACAATGAGCAGTTCTTC
- | - | TRBJ2-3 | TRBV7-9 | CASSLVSGATSTDTQYF | TGTGCCAGCAGCTTAGTCTCAGGGGCCACTAGCACAGATACGCAGTATTTT
- | few | TRBJ1-6 | TRBV12-3/TRBV12-4 | CASSLVQGGNSPLHF | TGTGCCAGCAGTTTAGTACAGGGCGGCAATTCACCCCTCCACTTT
- | many | TRBJ2-2 | TRBV5-1 | CASSLRATENTGELFF | TGCGCCAGCAGCTTGAGGGCAACAGAGAACACCGGGGAGCTGTTTTTT
TRBD2 | few | TRBJ2-3 | TRBV20-1 | CSARGLVLAGITDTQYF | TGCAGTGCTAGAGGCCTAGTCCTAGCGGGGATTACAGATACGCAGTATTTT
- | - | TRBJ1-1 | TRBV30 | CAWSEGGPNTEAFF | TGTGCCTGGAGTGAAGGGGGACCGAACACTGAAGCTTTCTTT
- | few | TRBJ1-1 | TRBV15 | CATSRGMAGAEAFF | TGTGCCACCAGCAGAGGTATGGCAGGGGCTGAAGCTTTCTTT
- | - | TRBJ2-6 | TRBV6-2/TRBV6-3 | CASSYSIGASVANVLTF | TGTGCCAGCAGTTACTCGATTGGGGCCTCTGTGGCCAACGTCCTGACTTTC
- | - | TRBJ1-2 | TRBV20-1 | CSALRVGEDGYTF | TGCAGTGCTCTACGAGTGGGGGAGGATGGCTACACCTTC
TRBD1 | - | TRBJ2-7 | TRBV4-1 | CASSTGQGAYEQYF | TGCGCCAGCAGCACGGGACAGGGGGCCTACGAGCAGTACTTC
TRBD1 | - | TRBJ2-7 | TRBV12-3/TRBV12-4 | CASSLGDRAYEQYF | TGTGCCAGCAGTTTAGGGGACAGGGCGTACGAGCAGTACTTC
- | - | TRBJ2-5 | TRBV4-2 | CASSQVFLGEETQYF | TGTGCCAGCAGCCAAGTTTTCCTAGGAGAAGAGACCCAGTACTTC
- | - | TRBJ2-5 | TRBV5-1 | CASSLSRSWEETQYF | TGCGCCAGCAGCTTGAGCCGATCGTGGGAAGAGACCCAGTACTTC
TRBD1 | - | TRBJ2-5 | TRBV5-4 | CASSPTWTGEETQYF | TGTGCCAGCAGTCCTACCTGGACAGGGGAAGAGACCCAGTACTTC
- | few | TRBJ1-1 | TRBV11-2 | CASSLYDPEAFF | TGTGCCAGCAGCTTATACGATCCTGAAGCTTTCTTT
- | - | TRBJ2-2 | TRBV6-1 | CASSPNPNTGELFF | TGTGCCAGCAGTCCCAATCCGAACACCGGGGAGCTGTTTTTT
- | many | TRBJ2-2 | TRBV5-1 | CASSLNTGELFF | TGTGCCAGCAGCTTGAACACCGGGGAGCTGTTTTTT
- | - | TRBJ2-3 | TRBV20-1 | CSASEGLYDTDTQYF | TGCAGTGCAAGCGAGGGGCTTTACGATACAGATACGCAGTATTTT
- | - | TRBJ1-2 | TRBV5-6 | CASSSKEQGGGYTF | TGTGCCAGCAGCTCTAAGGAACAGGGTGGAGGCTACACCTTC
- | few | TRBJ2-3 | TRBV27 | CASSLSLSLGATTDTQYF | TGTGCCAGCAGTTTGTCCCTCTCTCTGGGAGCGACCACAGATACGCAGTATTTT
- | many | TRBJ2-1 | TRBV4-2 | CASSQDGETGYNEQFF | TGTGCCAGCAGCCAAGATGGGGAGACGGGGTACAATGAGCAGTTCTTC
- | few | TRBJ2-7 | TRBV2 | CASSRTETYEQYF | TGTGCCAGCAGCAGGACAGAAACCTACGAGCAGTACTTC
TRBD2 | - | TRBJ2-3 | TRBV4-3 | CASSRTSGAFTDTQYF | TGCGCCAGCAGCCGGACTAGCGGGGCGTTCACAGATACGCAGTATTTT
TRBD1 | - | TRBJ1-4 | TRBV12-3/TRBV12-4 | CTSSLGWDRGGKLFF | TGTACCAGCAGTTTAGGATGGGACAGGGGGGGAAAACTGTTTTTT